This TCR delta chain originates from a study of gamma-delta chains in newborns, infants, children. Study in general: Microbial exposure reportedly drives polyclonal innate γδ T cell expansion after birth.

As regards this clone: This may come from a read error, since a much larger clone is one base off.

TCRdb reanalysed the reads with CATT. The table lists just over 1,000 delta-chain clones, 1.3% of them singletons. The specimen sequenced was blood. The receptor was derived from a child in good health.

CDR3 nucleotides: TGTGCCTGTGACAGCCTAACTGGGGATACGCGTCTCGGGACCGATAAACTCATCTTT. This encodes CACDSLTGDTRLGTDKLIF. The rearrangement uses TRDV2 and TRDJ1, with 9 bases identical to TRDD3. After removal of 2 bases from V and 2 bases from J, the junction contained 17 bases not matched to a gene. Germline values: CDR1 GEAIGNYY, CDR2 EKD. The CDR3 length is 19 residues.